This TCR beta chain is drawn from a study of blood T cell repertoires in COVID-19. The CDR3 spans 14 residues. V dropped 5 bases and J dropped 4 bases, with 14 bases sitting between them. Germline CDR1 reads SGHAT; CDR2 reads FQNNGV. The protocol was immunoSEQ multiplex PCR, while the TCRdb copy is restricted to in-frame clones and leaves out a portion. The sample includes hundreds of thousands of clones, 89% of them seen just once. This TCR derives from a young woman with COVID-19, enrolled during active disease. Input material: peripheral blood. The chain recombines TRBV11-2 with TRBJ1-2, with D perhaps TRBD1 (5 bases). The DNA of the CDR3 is TGTGCCAGCAGCCCCGGGGGAAGAGGCTATGGCTACACCTTC. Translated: CASSPGGRGYGYTF.